Only a few counts were recorded for the clone carrying this TCR beta chain. Its target is unknown. The germline CDR1 and CDR2 sequences are SNHLY and FYNNEI. The V gene lost 10 bases and the J gene lost 5 bases, with 6 bases spanning the gap. This CDR3 is built from 10 residues. The sample comes from a study of T cell repertoires in cytomegalovirus infection. Study overall: Both recently identified HLA-C-restricted and well-studied HLA-B-restricted CMV epitopes were used in the study. In public TCR beta signatures, there were indications of both CMV infection and matching HLA type.

Each CDR3 protein is one row after TCRdb ran MiXCR on the reads. The sample carries some 940,000 distinct CDR3 sequences, more than 25% recorded once. This rearrangement joins TRBV2 to TRBJ2-1, with no clear D. The TCR comes from a human donor in good health (CMV status not recorded). Some clones in this sample may be carry-over from other donors' samples. Here the sequenced sample was cultured CD8+ T cells from PBMCs, taken from culture after CMV antigen stimulation. CDR3 sequence reads: CAIQDNEQFF. In DNA form, the CDR3 reads TGTGCCATCCAGGACAATGAGCAGTTCTTC. Drawing the rest from reference TRBV2 and TRBJ2-1, the complete variable domain is EPEVTQTPSHQVTQMGQEVILRCVPISNHLYFYWYRQILGQKVEFLVSFYNNEISEKSEIFDDQFSVERPDGSNFTLKIRSTKLEDSAMYFCAIQDNEQFFGPGTRLTVL.